The present T cell receptor beta chain was sequenced within a study of cytomegalovirus exposure and HLA in healthy donors. The overall study: HLA-typed donors were the source of approximately 86 million unique TCRs held in an early data release.

Trimming took off 7 bases at V and 4 bases at J, with 19 bases between the two ends. This CDR3 contains 15 residues. Per germline, CDR1 LNHDA and CDR2 SQIVND (reference sequence). Only one count was recorded for this clone. The PCR was carried out with 60 Vbeta primers and 13 Jbeta primers. Clones were sequenced by immunoSEQ multiplex PCR, and TCRdb holds only the in-frame ones, with some missing. The sample holds some 170,000 clones, 82% seen once. Sequencing was done on a sample of PBMCs. The sequence was collected from a girl aged 10-17 years in good health and CMV-seropositive. J is TRBJ1-1 and V is TRBV19; maybe TRBD1 (6 bases). Written as DNA, the CDR3 is TGTGCCAGTACCCTCGCCCGGGGGGCAGGCACTGAAGCTTTCTTT. The encoded protein is CASTLARGAGTEAFF.